These T cell receptor beta chains were read from a single sample in a study of blood T cell repertoires in COVID-19. Libraries were prepared by immunoSEQ multiplex PCR; TCRdb keeps only in-frame clonotypes and omits some of them. The sample holds approximately 10,000 clones, roughly four fifths seen once. Sequenced material: peripheral blood. The receptors stem from a human donor in a cohort sampled during active COVID-19. Both conserved end residues are part of each CDR3. Fields, in order: V gene, D gene, clone size, J gene, CDR3 protein, CDR3 DNA. A D gene is named only where the DNA matches it firmly. For some rows the clone size is stated as once, few or many, or as a class when expanded; others skip it.

>TRBV6-6|TRBD1|-|TRBJ1-3
CASSPTGQGIDTIYF
TGTGCCAGCAGCCCCACGGGACAGGGTATAGACACCATATATTTT
>TRBV4-1|TRBD1|-|TRBJ1-2
CASSQAGQGTYGYTF
TGCGCCAGCAGCCAAGCGGGACAGGGGACCTATGGCTACACCTTC
>TRBV24-1|-|-|TRBJ1-2
CATSDQDSDGYTF
TGTGCCACCAGTGATCAGGACTCTGATGGCTACACCTTC
>TRBV7-2|TRBD2|once|TRBJ2-5
CASTQLRTSQYETQYF
TGTGCCAGCACCCAACTCAGGACTAGTCAATACGAGACCCAGTACTTC
>TRBV7-8|TRBD1|-|TRBJ1-2
CASSSGTGKNYGYTF
TGTGCCAGCAGCTCAGGGACAGGAAAAAACTATGGCTACACCTTC
>TRBV29-1|-|-|TRBJ2-7
CSAMGGDTYEQYF
TGCAGCGCTATGGGAGGGGACACCTACGAGCAGTACTTC
>TRBV2|-|-|TRBJ1-1
CASSEALRRNTEAFF
TGTGCCAGCAGTGAAGCGCTTCGTAGGAACACTGAAGCTTTCTTT
>TRBV24-1|-|-|TRBJ1-6
CATSRVSRNSPLHF
TGTGCCACCAGTCGGGTTTCGAGAAATTCACCCCTCCACTTT
>TRBV5-1|-|-|TRBJ2-7
CASSADSYEQYF
TGCGCCAGCAGCGCAGACTCCTACGAGCAGTACTTC
>TRBV6-6|-|few|TRBJ2-3
CASSLPPNTQYF
TGTGCCAGCAGCCTACCCCCGAATACGCAGTATTTT
>TRBV18|TRBD1|-|TRBJ1-4
CASSPGQANEKLFF
TGTGCCAGCTCACCAGGACAGGCTAATGAAAAACTGTTTTTT
>TRBV5-4|TRBD1|-|TRBJ1-5
CASSPGTGGNQPQHF
TGTGCCAGCAGCCCCGGGACAGGGGGGAATCAGCCCCAGCATTTT
>TRBV28|TRBD1|-|TRBJ2-6
CASSLWGDRGLRGANVLTF
TGTGCCAGCAGTTTATGGGGGGACAGGGGGTTGCGTGGGGCCAACGTCCTGACTTTC
>TRBV28|TRBD1|once|TRBJ1-5
CASRTTGGVVQPQHF
TGTGCCAGCAGGACGACAGGGGGGGTAGTTCAGCCCCAGCATTTT
>TRBV7-7|-|-|TRBJ2-7
CASSLGPGGNYEQYF
TGTGCCAGCAGCTTAGGGCCAGGGGGGAATTACGAGCAGTACTTC
>TRBV9|-|-|TRBJ1-2
CASSVGAGDGYGYTF
TGTGCCAGCAGCGTAGGGGCAGGGGATGGGTATGGCTACACCTTC
>TRBV5-1|TRBD1|-|TRBJ1-2
CASSLKGQPPIGYTF
TGCGCCAGCAGCTTGAAGGGACAGCCGCCCATTGGCTACACCTTC
>TRBV5-1|-|-|TRBJ2-7
CASSLQQGYEQYF
TGCGCCAGCAGCTTGCAACAGGGATACGAGCAGTACTTC
>TRBV7-9|-|-|TRBJ2-5
CASSRQGGTGEETQYF
TGTGCCAGCAGCCGCCAGGGGGGGACAGGAGAAGAGACCCAGTACTTC
>TRBV9|-|-|TRBJ1-4
CASSSQGGQHGEKLFF
TGTGCCAGCAGCTCCCAAGGAGGGCAACACGGGGAAAAACTGTTTTTT
>TRBV19|-|-|TRBJ2-3
CASSRQSYSISADTQYF
TGTGCCAGTAGCCGGCAAAGTTACAGTATTTCAGCAGATACGCAGTATTTT
>TRBV7-8|-|-|TRBJ1-5
CASSLGSSRGSNQPQHF
TGTGCCAGCAGCTTGGGCAGCAGTCGGGGTAGCAATCAGCCCCAGCATTTT
>TRBV9|-|-|TRBJ2-3
CASSYAMNTDTQYF
TGTGCCAGCAGCTACGCGATGAACACAGATACGCAGTATTTT
>TRBV2|-|-|TRBJ1-5
CASSEGLNQPQHF
TGTGCCAGCAGTGAAGGTCTAAATCAGCCCCAGCATTTT
>TRBV5-1|TRBD1|-|TRBJ2-7
CASSTTGEYEQYF
TGCGCCAGCAGCACGACAGGGGAGTACGAGCAGTACTTC
>TRBV18|-|few|TRBJ1-2
CASSPTGSYGYTF
TGTGCCAGCTCACCAACAGGGAGCTATGGCTACACCTTC
>TRBV6-1|TRBD1|-|TRBJ1-5
CASSEPRTGLISNQPQHF
TGTGCCAGCAGTGAACCCAGGACAGGATTGATTAGCAATCAGCCCCAGCATTTT
>TRBV21-1|-|-|TRBJ1-1
CASAGGRSEAFF
TGTGCCAGTGCGGGGGGGCGATCTGAAGCTTTCTTT
>TRBV18|TRBD1|-|TRBJ2-2
CASSRQGDTGELFF
TGTGCCAGCTCACGACAGGGCGACACCGGGGAGCTGTTTTTT
>TRBV18|TRBD1|-|TRBJ1-3
CASSPQRQGTGNTIYF
TGTGCCAGCTCACCACAAAGACAGGGGACTGGAAACACCATATATTTT
>TRBV28|TRBD1|few|TRBJ1-6
CASTTTGGLAPLHF
TGTGCCAGCACCACCACAGGGGGTTTAGCACCCCTCCACTTT
>TRBV4-3|-|few|TRBJ2-5
CASSQEGSQATQYF
TGCGCCAGCAGCCAAGAGGGCAGCCAAGCGACCCAGTACTTC
>TRBV29-1|TRBD1|-|TRBJ1-2
CSARTGGGDGYTF
TGCAGCGCCCGTACAGGGGGCGGAGATGGCTACACCTTC
>TRBV7-9|-|-|TRBJ1-2
CASRREEGYTF
TGTGCCAGCAGACGAGAAGAAGGCTACACCTTC
>TRBV3-1/TRBV3-2|-|-|TRBJ1-1
CASSQLRYSTEAFF
TGTGCCAGCAGCCAATTGAGGTACTCGACTGAAGCTTTCTTT
>TRBV4-3|TRBD1|-|TRBJ1-1
CASSHAGGRTEAFF
TGCGCCAGCAGCCATGCAGGGGGGAGGACTGAAGCTTTCTTT
>TRBV3-1/TRBV3-2|-|-|TRBJ2-2
CASSQRGSAGELFF
TGTGCCAGCAGCCAACGGGGGTCTGCCGGGGAGCTGTTTTTT
>TRBV3-1/TRBV3-2|-|-|TRBJ2-7
CASSQAGPRGEQYF
TGTGCCAGCAGCCAAGCGGGCCCTCGGGGGGAGCAGTACTTC
>TRBV7-3|TRBD1|once|TRBJ2-7
CASSYILTGFTYEQYF
TGTGCCAGCAGTTATATTCTGACAGGGTTTACCTACGAGCAGTACTTC
>TRBV5-1|-|-|TRBJ1-5
CASSLSGDNQPQHF
TGCGCCAGCAGCTTGTCAGGGGACAATCAGCCCCAGCATTTT
>TRBV5-1|TRBD1|few|TRBJ1-1
CASSGGQGLVEAFF
TGCGCCAGCAGCGGAGGACAGGGACTCGTTGAAGCTTTCTTT